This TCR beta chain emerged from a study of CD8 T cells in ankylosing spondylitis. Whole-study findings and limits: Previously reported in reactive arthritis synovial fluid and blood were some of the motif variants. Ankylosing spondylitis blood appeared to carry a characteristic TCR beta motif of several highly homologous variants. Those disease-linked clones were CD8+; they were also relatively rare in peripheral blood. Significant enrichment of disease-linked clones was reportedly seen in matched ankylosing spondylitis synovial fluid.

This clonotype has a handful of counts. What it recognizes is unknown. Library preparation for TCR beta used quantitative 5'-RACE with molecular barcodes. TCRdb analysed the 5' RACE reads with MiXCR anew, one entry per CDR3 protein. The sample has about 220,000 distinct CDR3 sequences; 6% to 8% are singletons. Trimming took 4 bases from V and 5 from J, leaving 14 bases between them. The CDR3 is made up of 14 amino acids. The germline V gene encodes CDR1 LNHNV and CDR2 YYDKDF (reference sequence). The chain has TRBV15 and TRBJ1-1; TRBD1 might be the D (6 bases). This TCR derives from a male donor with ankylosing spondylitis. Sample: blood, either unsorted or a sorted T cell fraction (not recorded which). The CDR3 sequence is CATSTTGWVTEAFF. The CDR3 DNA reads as TGTGCCACCAGCACTACAGGGTGGGTTACTGAAGCTTTCTTT.